Below are 16 T cell receptor beta chains sequenced from a single sample in a study of blood T cell repertoires in COVID-19. Profiling relied on immunoSEQ multiplex PCR, and the TCRdb table lists in-frame clones only, not all of them. This sample carries under 300,000 clones, 92% of them seen once, and the ten largest clones take about 0.8%. Sequenced input: peripheral blood. All receptors derive from a man younger than 45 with COVID-19, enrolled during active disease.

The V and J genes are TRBV7-9 and TRBJ1-5; tentative D call: TRBD1 (6 bases). This CDR3 region has 16 residues. The V and J ends lost 5 bases and 4 bases respectively, with 18 bases between them. CDR1 is SEHNR and CDR2 is FQNEAQ in the germline V gene (reference sequence). Here the CDR3 DNA reads TGTGCCAGCAGCCACGGAGAACTGAGGGGGAATCAGCCCCAGCATTTT. It specifies CASSHGELRGNQPQHF.

This clone was seen a few times. The chain joins TRBV27 to TRBJ2-2; no clear D gene. V gave up 6 bases and J gave up 6 bases, with 20 bases separating them. The CDR3 is made up of 16 amino acids. CDR1 is MNHEY and CDR2 is SMNVEV in the germline V gene (reference sequence). The CDR3 is CASRAPGLVDSGELFF. CDR3 coding DNA: TGTGCCAGCAGGGCTCCAGGCTTAGTAGATTCCGGGGAGCTGTTTTTT.

This chain joins TRBV19 and TRBJ2-1; TRBD2 might be the D (6 bases). The CDR3 runs 14 residues. Germline lookup yields CDR1 LNHDA and CDR2 SQIVND (reference sequence). Trimming left V 7 bases short and J 5 bases short, with 15 bases between. The chain's CDR3 is CASTLVPGDNEQFF. As DNA, the CDR3 is TGTGCCAGTACCCTGGTACCGGGGGACAATGAGCAGTTCTTC.

This clone appeared once. V is TRBV19 and J is TRBJ2-7; 7 nucleotides match TRBD1. Looked up from germline, CDR1 is LNHDA and CDR2 is SQIVND (reference sequence). The length of the CDR3 is 14 residues. V lost 2 bases, J lost 2 bases, and 3 bases stayed unmatched. The CDR3 loop reads CASSIRQGAYEQYF. The CDR3 DNA sequence: TGTGCCAGTAGTATACGGCAGGGGGCCTACGAGCAGTACTTC. Together with reference TRBV19 and TRBJ2-7, the CDR3 gives the full variable domain: DGGITQSPKYLFRKEGQNVTLSCEQNLNHDAMYWYRQDPGQGLRLIYYSQIVNDFQKGDIAEGYSVSREKKESFPLTVTSAQKNPTAFYLCASSIRQGAYEQYFGPGTRLTVT.

This chain connects TRBV11-2 to TRBJ2-1, with 12 bases aligning to TRBD2. The J segment lost 4 bases and the V segment lost 0 bases, leaving 4 bases of the junction unmatched. Germline V CDR1 and CDR2: SGHAT, FQNNGV. CDR3 size: 17 residues. CDR3 sequence (DNA): TGTGCCAGCAGCTTAGAGGCTAGCGGGGGGGGATACAATGAGCAGTTCTTC. Its protein is CASSLEASGGGYNEQFF.

The chain couples TRBV14 to TRBJ2-3, with D unclear. There are 14 residues in the CDR3. V gave up 2 bases and J gave up 2 bases, with 8 bases separating them. Germline V CDR1 and CDR2: SGHDN, FVKESK. CDR3 sequence (DNA): TGTGCCAGCAGCCAACACCCTAACACAGATACGCAGTATTTT. Residues: CASSQHPNTDTQYF.

J is TRBJ1-6 and V is TRBV30, with TRBD1 matching 10 bases. The CDR3 loop spans 17 amino acids. Germline V gene data show CDR1 as GTSNPN and CDR2 as SVGIG (reference sequence). Trimming cost V 2 bases and J 7 bases; bases outside gene matches: 11. The CDR3 DNA is TGTGCCTGGAGTACGCGACGAGGACAGGGGGGGAATTCACCCCTCCACTTT. It translates to CAWSTRRGQGGNSPLHF.

The V call is TRBV6-6, the J call TRBJ2-5, with 8 bases that match TRBD1. The CDR3 consists of 15 residues. J gave up 0 bases and V 7 bases, and 7 bases lay outside the gene matches. Germline values: CDR1 MNHNY, CDR2 SVGAGI (reference sequence). The DNA of the CDR3 is TGTGCCAGCACCAAGACAGGGGCCGACCAAGAGACCCAGTACTTC. Its protein is CASTKTGADQETQYF.

V is TRBV7-6 and J is TRBJ2-3; TRBD2 matches at 9 bases. CDR1 is SGHVS and CDR2 is FNYEAQ in the germline V gene. This CDR3 is built from 17 residues. The ends lost 1 base at V and 3 bases at J; junction bases unmatched: 8. The CDR3 bases are TGTGCCAGCAGCTTAGGTGGAGCGGGGGGCGGTACAGATACGCAGTATTTT. It yields the protein CASSLGGAGGGTDTQYF.

This rearrangement joins TRBV30 to TRBJ2-6; D not certain. CDR1 and CDR2 (germline): GTSNPN, SVGIG (reference sequence). V lost 5 bases to trimming and J lost 0 bases, with 11 bases between them. CDR3 size: 15 residues. The DNA for the CDR3 is TGTGCCTGGTCACGGTTGCACTCTGGGGCCAACGTCCTGACTTTC. Translating gives CAWSRLHSGANVLTF.

This clone has a single count. The V gene is TRBV6-5, the J gene TRBJ1-1; 7 bases map to TRBD1. Germline CDR1 is MNHEY and CDR2 is SVGAGI. V was clipped by 6 bases and J by 6 bases; unmatched bases: 13. CDR3 length equals 15 residues. CDR3 amino acids: CASSPPGQVGAEAFF. In DNA form, the CDR3 reads TGTGCCAGCAGCCCACCCGGACAGGTGGGGGCTGAAGCTTTCTTT.

The rearrangement links TRBV7-9 to TRBJ2-1, with TRBD2 as a possible D gene (5 bases). Germline CDR1 SEHNR, CDR2 FQNEAQ (reference sequence). The CDR3 spans 13 residues. The V gene lost 7 bases and the J gene lost 8 bases, with 15 bases spanning the gap. The CDR3 region is CASTPRVRDEQFF. CDR3 bases: TGTGCCAGCACCCCTAGGGTGAGGGATGAGCAGTTCTTC. The whole variable domain, remainder taken from reference TRBV7-9 and TRBJ2-1, is DTGVSQNPRHKITKRGQNVTFRCDPISEHNRLYWYRQTLGQGPEFLTYFQNEAQLEKSRLLSDRFSAERPKGSFSTLEIQRTEQGDSAMYLCASTPRVRDEQFFGPGTRLTVL.

The chain is built from TRBV14 and TRBJ1-2, with D perhaps matching TRBD1 (5 bases). Germline V lookup: CDR1 SGHDN, CDR2 FVKESK. CDR3 length: 13 residues. The germline V and J ends were trimmed by 4 bases and 0 bases, with 6 bases remaining between them. This CDR3 reads CASSRDSNYGYTF. DNA of the CDR3: TGTGCCAGCAGCCGGGACTCTAACTATGGCTACACCTTC.

The sample holds one count of this clone. The genes are TRBV6-5 and TRBJ1-2; D is perhaps TRBD1 (6 bases). In germline, CDR1 is MNHEY, CDR2 SVGAGI. The CDR3 contains 13 residues. V lost 2 bases to trimming and J lost 7 bases, with 11 bases between them. In nucleotides, the CDR3 is TGTGCCAGCAGTTACGGCAGGGGTTCTGGCTACACCTTC. It specifies CASSYGRGSGYTF.

V gene TRBV6-2 or TRBV6-3 combines with J gene TRBJ1-1; D is possibly TRBD1 (6 bases). Trimming took 5 bases from V and 2 from J, leaving 9 bases between them. CDR3 length: 13 amino acids. Germline V gene data show CDR1 as MNHEY and CDR2 as SVGEGT. In DNA form, the CDR3 reads TGTGCCAGCAGTATACAGGGAAACACTGAAGCTTTCTTT. This codes for CASSIQGNTEAFF.

The chain combines TRBV5-6 with TRBJ1-5; D gene ambiguous. Germline values: CDR1 SGHDT, CDR2 YYEEEE. Trimming pared 3 bases from V and 6 bases from J, leaving 7 bases between. This CDR3 is 12 amino acids long. The DNA of the CDR3 is TGTGCCAGCAGCTGGTCGGGTCAGCCCCAGCATTTT. Translating gives CASSWSGQPQHF.